The T cell receptor beta chain described here comes from a study of cytomegalovirus exposure and HLA in healthy donors. The study, taken as a whole, reports: The study put 150 to 200 TCR beta chains on its list as cytomegalovirus-associated.

Regarding this clone: Its antigen is as yet unknown.

PCR amplification relied on 60 Vbeta primers (plus 13 Jbeta primers). Assay: immunoSEQ multiplex PCR; the TCRdb copy retains only in-frame clones and omits some. The top ten hold about 2.1% of the sample, which has roughly 250,000 clones, roughly 70% seen once. Trimming took 6 bases from V and 5 from J, leaving 16 bases between them. Germline V lookup: CDR1 SGHNT, CDR2 YENEEA. The CDR3 totals 15 residues. The sequence was collected from a female donor in good health and CMV-seronegative. The chain combines TRBV11-3 with TRBJ1-4; possibly TRBD1 for D (5 bases). Sequenced input: PBMCs. The CDR3 reads CASSIRRTSNEKLFF. As DNA, the CDR3 is TGTGCCAGCAGTATTCGGCGGACATCAAATGAAAAACTGTTTTTT. The full variable domain, in which reference TRBV11-3 and TRBJ1-4 provide the parts outside the CDR3, is EAGVVQSPRYKIIEKKQPVAFWCNPISGHNTLYWYLQNLGQGPELLIRYENEEAVDDSQLPKDRFSAERLKGVDSTLKIQPAELGDSAVYLCASSIRRTSNEKLFFGSGTQLSVL.